This TCR beta chain was recorded in a study of CD8+CD57+ T cells in acquired aplastic anemia. Study in general: Sorting CD4+ and CD8+ cells gave DNA averaging approximately 3 ug. Notes on the study in general: The study identified twenty-nine CD8+ CDR3 sequences shared by patients and controls.

Flow cytometry had shown expanded CD8+CD57+ cells in the patients chosen for sequencing. Untreated patients provided the blood samples, with no therapy given before sampling. Only a few counts were recorded for this clonotype. Its matching antigen is unknown. Using genomic DNA as the template, TCR beta VDJ and CDR3 profiling was carried out. TCRdb re-called the reads through MiXCR, storing one row per CDR3 protein. The sample has 150,000 to 200,000 distinct CDR3 sequences, about half seen once; the top ten hold about 1.8%. Trimming removed 8 bases from V and 2 bases from J; junction bases left unmatched: 8. Looked up from germline, CDR1 is SNHLY and CDR2 is FYNNEI. This CDR3 spans 14 amino acids.

This receptor was taken from a human donor with aplastic anemia. This chain connects TRBV2 to TRBJ2-5, with TRBD2 matching 7 bases. The specimen sequenced was sorted CD4+, CD8+, or CD8+CD57+ T cells (not recorded which) from PBMCs. The CDR3 sequence is CASLGGVGQETQYF. CDR3 DNA sequence: TGTGCCAGCCTTGGGGGGGTTGGGCAAGAGACCCAGTACTTC.